Reported below is one T cell receptor (beta chain). This sample stems from a study of blood T cell repertoires in COVID-19. V lost 10 bases, J lost 0 bases, and 6 bases stayed unmatched. This CDR3 spans 14 amino acids. In germline, CDR1 is SEHNR, CDR2 FQNEAQ (reference sequence). Only in-frame clones appear in the TCRdb table, and some are missing; sequencing was by immunoSEQ multiplex PCR. The sample carries under 150,000 clones, roughly 80% recorded once. The sample consisted of peripheral blood. V gene TRBV7-9 combines with J gene TRBJ2-3, with 8 bases matching TRBD1. This TCR was recovered from a man aged 45-65 years with acute or convalescent COVID-19. In DNA, the CDR3 is TGTGCCACGTCCTGGACAGGGAGCACAGATACGCAGTATTTT. This sequence encodes CATSWTGSTDTQYF.